A single sample gave rise to the 10 T cell receptor beta chains below, sequenced in a study of blood T cell repertoires in COVID-19. Method: immunoSEQ multiplex PCR; TCRdb's copy keeps in-frame clones and lacks some. The sample includes about 47,000 clones, roughly 87% of them seen just once. The sequenced sample was peripheral blood. The receptor set was obtained from a man between 60 and 75 years old with active COVID-19.

This chain connects TRBV10-2 to TRBJ2-7, with D perhaps matching TRBD1 (7 bases). This CDR3 has 11 amino acids. Germline CDR1 WSHSY, CDR2 SAAADI. The V and J ends lost 6 bases and 7 bases respectively, with 10 bases between them. The CDR3 is CASREGAEQYF. The CDR3 DNA follows: TGCGCCAGCAGGGAGGGGGCGGAGCAGTACTTC.

This sequence joins TRBV2 and TRBJ1-5; a possible D gene is TRBD1 (6 bases). Trimming shortened V by 6 bases and J by 0 bases, and 9 bases separated the two germline ends. Germline CDR1 SNHLY, CDR2 FYNNEI. The CDR3 totals 14 residues. The CDR3 nucleotides read TGTGCCAGCAGAAGGGACATTAGCAATCAGCCCCAGCATTTT. This gives the protein CASRRDISNQPQHF.

The rearrangement joins TRBV30 to TRBJ2-1; possible D gene TRBD2, 6 bases. V was clipped by 2 bases and J by 7 bases, with 15 bases between them. The CDR3 loop spans 14 amino acids. Germline lookup yields CDR1 GTSNPN and CDR2 SVGIG (reference sequence). The CDR3 loop reads CAWSRGLAWNEQFF. CDR3 bases: TGTGCCTGGAGTAGGGGACTCGCATGGAATGAGCAGTTCTTC.

V and J are TRBV10-3 and TRBJ2-3; 7 bases align to TRBD2. With V trimmed by 5 bases and J by 3 bases, 8 bases remained unmatched. CDR1 is ENHRY and CDR2 is SYGVKD in the germline V gene. The CDR3 consists of 15 residues. CDR3 region: CAISSTSDGTDTQYF. CDR3 DNA: TGTGCCATCAGTAGCACTAGCGATGGGACAGATACGCAGTATTTT.

This clone was seen only a few times. V usage is TRBV19 and J usage is TRBJ1-1; D is perhaps TRBD1 (5 bases). This CDR3 region has 13 residues. V was clipped by 4 bases and J by 3 bases, with 9 bases between them. The germline V gene encodes CDR1 LNHDA and CDR2 SQIVND (reference sequence). The CDR3 spells CASSTGFYTEAFF. The CDR3 DNA reads as TGTGCCAGTAGTACAGGGTTTTACACTGAAGCTTTCTTT.

J is TRBJ2-3 and V is TRBV5-1, with D possibly TRBD2 on 5 matching bases. Germline V gene sequence: CDR1 SGHRS, CDR2 YFSETQ. V lost 4 bases, J lost 2 bases, and 11 bases lay in between. CDR3 length equals 14 residues. The CDR3 DNA is TGCGCCAGCAGCCCAGCGGACCCCACAGATACGCAGTATTTT. Protein sequence: CASSPADPTDTQYF.

The chain has TRBV19 and TRBJ2-5, with a possible D match to TRBD1 (6 bases). The CDR3 sequence is 14 residues long. Trimming removed 3 bases at V and 5 bases at J, with 13 bases between. Germline CDR1 is LNHDA and CDR2 is SQIVND (reference sequence). The CDR3 region is CASSIGRGWETQYF. CDR3 nucleotides: TGTGCCAGTAGTATCGGCAGGGGATGGGAGACCCAGTACTTC.

The gene calls are TRBV5-5 and TRBJ1-1; TRBD1 matches 7 bases. This CDR3 region has 15 residues. With V trimmed by 2 bases and J by 3 bases, 7 bases remained unmatched. Germline V lookup: CDR1 SGHKS, CDR2 YYEKEE (reference sequence). The CDR3, as DNA: TGTGCCAGCAGCTTCGAGGGGGCGAGGGACACTGAAGCTTTCTTT. Translated, it gives CASSFEGARDTEAFF.

V and J are TRBV4-1 and TRBJ1-1, with 11 bases matching TRBD1. Germline loops: CDR1 MGHRA, CDR2 YSYEKL. The CDR3 consists of 19 residues. V shed 2 bases and J 0 bases; nucleotides not matched to a gene: 11. CDR3: CASSQKIPGQGGMNTEAFF. Written as DNA, the CDR3 is TGCGCCAGCAGCCAAAAGATCCCGGGACAGGGGGGCATGAACACTGAAGCTTTCTTT.

V is TRBV27 and J is TRBJ1-1; no definite D call. V was shortened by 3 bases and J by 0 bases, with 8 bases between the two germline ends. The CDR3 length is 14 residues. Germline values: CDR1 MNHEY, CDR2 SMNVEV (reference sequence). The CDR3 sequence: CASSLRRMNTEAFF. DNA of the CDR3: TGTGCCAGCAGTTTGCGCAGGATGAACACTGAAGCTTTCTTT.